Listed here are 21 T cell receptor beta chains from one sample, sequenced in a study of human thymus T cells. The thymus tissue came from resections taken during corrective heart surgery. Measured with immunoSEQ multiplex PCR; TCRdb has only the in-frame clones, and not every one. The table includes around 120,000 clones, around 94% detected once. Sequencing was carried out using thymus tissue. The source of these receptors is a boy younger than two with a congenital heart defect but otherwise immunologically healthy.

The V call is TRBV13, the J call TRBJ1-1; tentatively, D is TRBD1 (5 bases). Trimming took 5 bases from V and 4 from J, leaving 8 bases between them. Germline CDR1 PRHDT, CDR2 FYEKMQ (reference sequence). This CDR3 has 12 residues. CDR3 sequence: CASSLGLTEAFF. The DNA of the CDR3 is TGTGCCAGCAGCCTGGGACTCACTGAAGCTTTCTTT.

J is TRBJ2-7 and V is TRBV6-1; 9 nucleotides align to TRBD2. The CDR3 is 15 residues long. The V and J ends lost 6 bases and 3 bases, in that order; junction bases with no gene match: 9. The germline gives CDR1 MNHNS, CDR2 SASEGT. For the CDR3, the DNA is TGTGCCAGCAGCAGGTCCCTAGCGGGGCTCTACGAGCAGTACTTC. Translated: CASSRSLAGLYEQYF.

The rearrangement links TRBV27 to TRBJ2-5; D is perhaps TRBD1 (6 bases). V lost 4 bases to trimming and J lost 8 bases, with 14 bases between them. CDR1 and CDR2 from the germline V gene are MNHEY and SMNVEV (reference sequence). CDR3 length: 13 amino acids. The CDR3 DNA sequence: TGTGCCAGCAGTTCGACAGGTTCGGGAACCCAGTACTTC. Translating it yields CASSSTGSGTQYF.

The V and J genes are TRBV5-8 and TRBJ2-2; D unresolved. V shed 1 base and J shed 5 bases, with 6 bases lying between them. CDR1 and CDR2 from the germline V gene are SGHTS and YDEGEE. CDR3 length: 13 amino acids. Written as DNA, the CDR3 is TGTGCCAGCAGCTTGAAAGCAACCGGGGAGCTGTTTTTT. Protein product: CASSLKATGELFF.

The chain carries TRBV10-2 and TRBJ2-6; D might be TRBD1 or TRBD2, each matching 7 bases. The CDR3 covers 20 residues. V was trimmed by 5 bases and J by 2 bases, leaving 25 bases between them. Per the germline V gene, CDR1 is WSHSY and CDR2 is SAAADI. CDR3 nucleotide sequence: TGCGCCAGCAGTTTGCGACAGGGAGGGGTACTCAGACCTGGGGCCAACGTCCTGACTTTC. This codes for CASSLRQGGVLRPGANVLTF.

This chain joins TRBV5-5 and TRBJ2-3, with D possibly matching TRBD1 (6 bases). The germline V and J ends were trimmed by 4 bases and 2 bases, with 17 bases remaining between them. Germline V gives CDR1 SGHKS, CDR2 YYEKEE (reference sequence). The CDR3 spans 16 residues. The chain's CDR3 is CASSAEGNRVTDTQYF. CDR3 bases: TGTGCCAGCAGCGCCGAGGGCAACAGGGTCACAGATACGCAGTATTTT.

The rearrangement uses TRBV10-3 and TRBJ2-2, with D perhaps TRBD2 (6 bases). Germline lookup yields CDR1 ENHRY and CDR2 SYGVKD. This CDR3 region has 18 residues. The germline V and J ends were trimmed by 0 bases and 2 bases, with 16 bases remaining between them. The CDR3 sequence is CAISESGLRDSNTGELFF. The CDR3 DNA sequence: TGTGCCATCAGTGAGTCGGGGCTTCGGGACTCCAACACCGGGGAGCTGTTTTTT.

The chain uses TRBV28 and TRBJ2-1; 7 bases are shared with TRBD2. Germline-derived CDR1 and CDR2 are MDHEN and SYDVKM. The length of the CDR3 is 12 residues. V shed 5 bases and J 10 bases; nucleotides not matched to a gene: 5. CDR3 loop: CASSLLGGEQFF. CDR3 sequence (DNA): TGTGCCAGCAGTCTCCTCGGGGGGGAGCAGTTCTTC.

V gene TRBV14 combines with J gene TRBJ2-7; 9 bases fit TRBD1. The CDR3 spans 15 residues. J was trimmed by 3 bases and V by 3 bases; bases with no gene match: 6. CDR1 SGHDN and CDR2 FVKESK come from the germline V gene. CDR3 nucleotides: TGTGCCAGCAGCCAGGGACCGGGACAGGGCTACGAGCAGTACTTC. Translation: CASSQGPGQGYEQYF.

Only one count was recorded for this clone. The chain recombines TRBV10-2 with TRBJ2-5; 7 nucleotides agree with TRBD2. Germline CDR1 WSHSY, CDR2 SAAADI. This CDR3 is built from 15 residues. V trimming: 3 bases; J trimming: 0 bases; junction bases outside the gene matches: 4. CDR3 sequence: CASSERAGDQETQYF. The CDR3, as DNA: TGCGCCAGCAGTGAACGGGCGGGGGACCAAGAGACCCAGTACTTC.

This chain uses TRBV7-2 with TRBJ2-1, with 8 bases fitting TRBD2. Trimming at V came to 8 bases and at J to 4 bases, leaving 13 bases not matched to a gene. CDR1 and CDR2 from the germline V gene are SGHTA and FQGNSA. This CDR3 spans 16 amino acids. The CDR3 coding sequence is TGTGCCAGCCGGCCCAGGGCGGGGGGCCTATACAATGAGCAGTTCTTC. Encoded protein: CASRPRAGGLYNEQFF. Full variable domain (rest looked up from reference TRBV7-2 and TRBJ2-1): GAGVSQSPSNKVTEKGKDVELRCDPISGHTALYWYRQSLGQGLEFLIYFQGNSAPDKSGLPSDRFSAERTGGSVSTLTIQRTQQEDSAVYLCASRPRAGGLYNEQFFGPGTRLTVL.

As DNA, the CDR3 is TGTGCCAGCAGTGAAGGGGGCTTGGAGCTGTTTTTT. It encodes CASSEGGLELFF. V is TRBV6-1 and J is TRBJ2-2, with D tentatively TRBD1 (5 bases). This CDR3 comprises 12 residues. CDR1 is MNHNS, CDR2 SASEGT, per germline. V was trimmed by 1 base and J by 10 bases, leaving 7 bases between them.

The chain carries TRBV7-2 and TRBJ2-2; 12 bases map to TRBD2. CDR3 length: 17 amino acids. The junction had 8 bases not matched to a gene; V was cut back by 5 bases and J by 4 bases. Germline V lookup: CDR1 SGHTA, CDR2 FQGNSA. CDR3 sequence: CASSKTGLAGFTGELFF. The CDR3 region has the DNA TGTGCCAGCAGCAAAACCGGACTAGCGGGGTTCACCGGGGAGCTGTTTTTT.

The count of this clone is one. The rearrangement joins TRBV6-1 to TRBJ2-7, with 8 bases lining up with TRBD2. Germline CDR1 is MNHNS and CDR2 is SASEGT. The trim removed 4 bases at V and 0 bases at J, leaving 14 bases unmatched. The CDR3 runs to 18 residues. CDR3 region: CASSVGASTSGGSYEQYF. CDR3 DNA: TGTGCCAGCAGTGTGGGAGCCTCGACAAGCGGGGGCTCCTACGAGCAGTACTTC.

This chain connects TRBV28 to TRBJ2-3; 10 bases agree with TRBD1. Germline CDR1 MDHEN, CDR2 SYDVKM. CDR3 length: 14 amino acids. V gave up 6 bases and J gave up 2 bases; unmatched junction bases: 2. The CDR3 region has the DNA TGTGCCAGCAGCGGGACAGGGGTCACAGATACGCAGTATTTT. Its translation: CASSGTGVTDTQYF. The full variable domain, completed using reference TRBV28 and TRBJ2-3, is DVKVTQSSRYLVKRTGEKVFLECVQDMDHENMFWYRQDPGLGLRLIYFSYDVKMKEKGDIPEGYSVSREKKERFSLILESASTNQTSMYLCASSGTGVTDTQYFGPGTRLTVL.

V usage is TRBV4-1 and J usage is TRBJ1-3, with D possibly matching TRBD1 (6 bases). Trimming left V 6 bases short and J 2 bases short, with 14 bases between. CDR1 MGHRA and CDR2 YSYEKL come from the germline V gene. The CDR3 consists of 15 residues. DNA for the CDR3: TGCGCCAGCAGTCGCACAGGGAGTACTGGAAACACCATATATTTT. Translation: CASSRTGSTGNTIYF.

For the CDR3, the DNA is TGCGCCAGCAGCGAGAACTATGGCTACACCTTC. Amino acids: CASSENYGYTF. The J gene is TRBJ1-2, the V gene TRBV4-3; no definite D call. V was shortened by 5 bases and J by 2 bases, with 3 bases between the two germline ends. The germline V gene has CDR1 LGHNA and CDR2 YSLEER. The CDR3 totals 11 residues.

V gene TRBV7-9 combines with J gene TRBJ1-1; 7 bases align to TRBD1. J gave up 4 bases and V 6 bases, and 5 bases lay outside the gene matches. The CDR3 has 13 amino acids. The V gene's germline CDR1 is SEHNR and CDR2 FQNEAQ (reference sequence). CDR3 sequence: CASSRGTVTEAFF. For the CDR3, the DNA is TGTGCCAGCAGTCGGGGGACAGTCACTGAAGCTTTCTTT. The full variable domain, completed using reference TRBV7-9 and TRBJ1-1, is DTGVSQNPRHKITKRGQNVTFRCDPISEHNRLYWYRQTLGQGPEFLTYFQNEAQLEKSRLLSDRFSAERPKGSFSTLEIQRTEQGDSAMYLCASSRGTVTEAFFGQGTRLTVV.

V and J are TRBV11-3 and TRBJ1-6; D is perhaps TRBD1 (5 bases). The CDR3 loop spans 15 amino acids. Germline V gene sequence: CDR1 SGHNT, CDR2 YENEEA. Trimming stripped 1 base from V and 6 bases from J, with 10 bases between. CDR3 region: CASSLAGLPNSPLHF. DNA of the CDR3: TGTGCCAGCAGCTTAGCGGGGCTCCCTAATTCACCCCTCCACTTT.

The CDR3 loop is CASSVHLEPQETQYF. CDR3 nucleotides: TGTGCCAGCAGTGTACACCTAGAGCCACAAGAGACCCAGTACTTC. The chain links TRBV2 to TRBJ2-5; D gene ambiguous. Germline V gene lookup returns CDR1 SNHLY and CDR2 FYNNEI. Trimming cost V 4 bases and J 2 bases, with 14 bases left between them. The CDR3 has 15 amino acids.

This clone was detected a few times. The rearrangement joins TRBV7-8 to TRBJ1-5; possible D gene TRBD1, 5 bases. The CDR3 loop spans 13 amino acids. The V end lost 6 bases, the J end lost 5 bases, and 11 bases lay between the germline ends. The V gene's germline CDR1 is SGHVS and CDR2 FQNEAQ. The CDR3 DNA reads TGTGCCAGCAGGCAGGGTAACGATCAGCCCCAGCATTTT. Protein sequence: CASRQGNDQPQHF.